This entry describes one TCR beta chain. These data belong to a study of cytomegalovirus exposure and HLA in healthy donors. Across the whole study: Of all 400 or so donors who were genotyped, 75% to 90% belonged to the Caucasian-associated ancestry cluster.

60 Vbeta and 13 Jbeta primers were used in PCR. Repertoires were generated with immunoSEQ multiplex PCR, while TCRdb's copy carries only in-frame clones and drops some. The data contain some 87,000 clones, 60% to 85% of them singletons. This CDR3 is built from 13 residues. V lost 3 bases and J lost 6, with 11 bases in between. Per the germline V gene, CDR1 is KGHSH and CDR2 is LQKENI. Source material: PBMCs. The chain is built from TRBV18 and TRBJ1-2, with a weak D call TRBD1 (5 bases). This TCR was recovered from a man aged 18 to 35 in good health and CMV-seropositive. The CDR3 here is CASSPGQGNGYTF. The CDR3 bases are TGTGCCAGCTCACCGGGGCAGGGAAATGGCTACACCTTC. The whole variable domain, remainder taken from reference TRBV18 and TRBJ1-2, is NAGVMQNPRHLVRRRGQEARLRCSPMKGHSHVYWYRQLPEEGLKFMVYLQKENIIDESGMPKERFSAEFPKEGPSILRIQQVVRGDSAAYFCASSPGQGNGYTFGSGTRLTVV.